Ten or more counts support the clone carrying this T cell receptor (beta chain). The data stem from a study of response to subunit inactivated influenza vaccine. V was clipped by 6 bases and J by 7 bases, with 15 bases between them. The CDR3 has 14 residues. TCRdb reanalysed the RT-PCR reads using MiXCR and keeps one entry per CDR3 protein. The table shows about 240,000 distinct CDR3 sequences, with 10% to 15% occurring only once. The genes are TRBV12-3 or TRBV12-4 and TRBJ2-2, with a tentative D call TRBD1 (5 bases). The source of this sequence is a man in his fifties or sixties who received an inactivated influenza vaccine. Material: non-naive T cells sorted from PBMCs, obtained 14 to 15 days before vaccination. The CDR3 is CASRAPGSVGELFF. The CDR3 DNA reads as TGTGCCAGCAGAGCTCCAGGGTCGGTCGGGGAGCTGTTTTTT.